This is a list of T cell receptor beta chains from one sample in a study of shared clonotypes between healthy human individuals. Data came from immunoSEQ multiplex PCR; TCRdb stores just in-frame clones and leaves some out. This table holds more than 400,000 clones, roughly 95% found once. Sequences were obtained from naive CD4+ T cells sorted from blood. These TCRs come from a woman in her twenties or thirties in good health. The conserved cysteine and the conserved F or W are not part of the CDR3 here. The listing skips clone size in some rows; elsewhere it reads once, few, many or a size class.

cdr3_aa cdr3_length clone_size j_call v_call
ASSRGQGNPLWPYEQY 16 NA TRBJ2-7 TRBV28
ASKGQTYEQY 10 NA NA TRBV2
AWSGYPRTSGRDMHNEQF 18 NA TRBJ2-1 TRBV30
ASSFGLAFYNEQF 13 once TRBJ2-1 TRBV7-2
ASSPRAGYEQY 11 NA TRBJ2-7 TRBV7-2
ASRTGRSIVYEQY 13 few TRBJ2-7 TRBV11-2
ASRPPGGGDEKLF 13 NA TRBJ1-4 TRBV25-1
ASSLPTAQNTEAF 13 NA TRBJ1-1 TRBV5-1
ASSMAPSGVYEQY 13 NA TRBJ2-7 TRBV19
ASSLLGSLNEKLF 13 NA TRBJ1-4 TRBV11-2
ASSSTRNTEAF 11 NA TRBJ1-1 TRBV5-1
ASSPTQGTANEKLF 14 NA TRBJ1-4 TRBV5-1
ATSRDRRSYEQY 12 NA TRBJ2-7 TRBV15
AYGRGGGEQY 10 NA TRBJ2-7 TRBV30
ASNNQAMRRNYGYT 14 once TRBJ1-2 TRBV28
ASSYSRPPYEQY 12 NA TRBJ2-7 TRBV28
ASSPRTGDLSGANVLT 16 NA TRBJ2-6 TRBV18
ASSPSNWGIYEQY 13 NA NA TRBV11-2
ASSVRGLAGGPRNNEQF 17 NA TRBJ2-1 TRBV2
ASSLDLAGAQY 11 NA TRBJ2-3 TRBV11-3
ARSSQWGQVGYT 12 NA TRBJ1-2 TRBV5-3
ASSLAILAGVGYNEQF 16 NA TRBJ2-1 TRBV11-2
ASSHKRASGYPYNEQF 16 once TRBJ2-1 TRBV4-1
ASSLSVSSGSDSYEQY 16 NA TRBJ2-7 TRBV11-1